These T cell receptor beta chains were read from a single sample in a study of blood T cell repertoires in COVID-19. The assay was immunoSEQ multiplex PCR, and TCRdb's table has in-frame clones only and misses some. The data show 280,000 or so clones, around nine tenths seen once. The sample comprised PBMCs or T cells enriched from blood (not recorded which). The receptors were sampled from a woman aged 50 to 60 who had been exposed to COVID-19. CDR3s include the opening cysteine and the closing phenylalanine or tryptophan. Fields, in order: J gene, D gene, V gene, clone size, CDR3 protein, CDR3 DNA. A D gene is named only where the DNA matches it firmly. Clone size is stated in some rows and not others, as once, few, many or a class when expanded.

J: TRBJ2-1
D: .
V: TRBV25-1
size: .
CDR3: CASSVDRQEQFF
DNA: TGTGCCAGCAGTGTAGACAGGCAGGAGCAGTTCTTC

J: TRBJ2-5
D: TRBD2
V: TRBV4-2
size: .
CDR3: CASSLGLAGAYHQETQYF
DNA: TGTGCCAGCAGCCTCGGACTAGCGGGGGCCTACCACCAAGAGACCCAGTACTTC

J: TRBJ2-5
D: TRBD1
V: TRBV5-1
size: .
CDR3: CASTGTGGFETQYF
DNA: TGCGCCAGCACCGGGACAGGGGGATTCGAGACCCAGTACTTC

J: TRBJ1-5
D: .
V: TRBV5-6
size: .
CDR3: CASSLGGQLSNQPQHF
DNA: TGTGCCAGCAGCTTGGGCGGACAACTTAGCAATCAGCCCCAGCATTTT

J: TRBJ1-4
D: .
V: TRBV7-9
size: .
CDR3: CASSYPGQLSYEKLFF
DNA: TGTGCCAGCAGCTACCCGGGACAATTATCTTATGAAAAACTGTTTTTT

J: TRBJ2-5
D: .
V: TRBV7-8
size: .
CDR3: CASRTDLRDWETQYF
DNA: TGTGCCAGCAGGACCGACTTACGAGATTGGGAGACCCAGTACTTC

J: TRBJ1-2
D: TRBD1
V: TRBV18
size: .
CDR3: CASSPQTGAYGYTF
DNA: TGTGCCAGCTCACCCCAGACAGGGGCCTATGGCTACACCTTC

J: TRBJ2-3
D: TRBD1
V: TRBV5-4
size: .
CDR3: CASSLAGTGSTQYF
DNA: TGTGCCAGCAGCTTGGCCGGGACAGGATCTACGCAGTATTTT

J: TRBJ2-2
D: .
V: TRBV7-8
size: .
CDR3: CASSSNGGLRELFF
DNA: TGTGCCAGCAGCTCAAACGGGGGGCTCCGGGAGCTGTTTTTT

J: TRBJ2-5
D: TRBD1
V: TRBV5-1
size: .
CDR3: CASSSGTGDGETQYF
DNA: TGCGCCAGCAGCAGCGGGACAGGGGATGGGGAGACCCAGTACTTC

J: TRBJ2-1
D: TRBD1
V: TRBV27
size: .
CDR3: CASSRQGLLYEQFF
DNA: TGTGCCAGCAGTCGACAGGGTTTGCTATATGAGCAGTTCTTC

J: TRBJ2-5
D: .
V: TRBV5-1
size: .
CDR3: CASSLVQSQETQYF
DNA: TGCGCCAGCAGCTTGGTACAGAGTCAAGAGACCCAGTACTTC

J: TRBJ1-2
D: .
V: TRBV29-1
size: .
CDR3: CSAHGGAGGYTF
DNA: TGCAGCGCCCACGGGGGGGCGGGTGGCTACACCTTC

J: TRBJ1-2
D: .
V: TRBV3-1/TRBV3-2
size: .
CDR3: CASSQEGSYGYTF
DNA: TGTGCCAGCAGCCAAGAGGGCAGCTATGGCTACACCTTC

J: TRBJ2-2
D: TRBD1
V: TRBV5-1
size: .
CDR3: CASSPRADRGLQTGTGELFF
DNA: TGCGCCAGCAGCCCCAGGGCGGACAGGGGGCTTCAAACGGGGACCGGGGAGCTGTTTTTT

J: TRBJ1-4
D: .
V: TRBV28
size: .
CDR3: CASTATNEKLFF
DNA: TGTGCCAGCACAGCAACTAATGAAAAACTGTTTTTT

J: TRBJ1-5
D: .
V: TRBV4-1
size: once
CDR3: CASSQGQGNSNQPQHF
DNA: TGCGCCAGCAGCCAGGGTCAGGGTAATAGCAATCAGCCCCAGCATTTT

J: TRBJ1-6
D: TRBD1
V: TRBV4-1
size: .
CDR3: CASSQVVGTGRSPLHF
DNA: TGCGCCAGCAGCCAAGTAGTGGGGACAGGGCGTTCACCCCTCCACTTT

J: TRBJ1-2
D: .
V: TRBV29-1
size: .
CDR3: CSVLGQKDYGYTF
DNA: TGCAGCGTTCTCGGACAGAAGGATTATGGCTACACCTTC

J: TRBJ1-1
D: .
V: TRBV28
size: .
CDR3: CASSLRGLGTEAFF
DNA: TGTGCCAGCAGTTTGCGCGGCCTGGGCACTGAAGCTTTCTTT

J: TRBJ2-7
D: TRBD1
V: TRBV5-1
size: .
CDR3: CASSITQGAPGEQYF
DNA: TGCGCCAGCAGCATAACACAGGGGGCGCCCGGCGAGCAGTACTTC

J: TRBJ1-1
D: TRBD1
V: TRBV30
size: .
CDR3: CAWSSSRDRGPTEAFF
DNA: TGTGCCTGGAGTTCCTCCCGGGACAGGGGGCCCACTGAAGCTTTCTTT

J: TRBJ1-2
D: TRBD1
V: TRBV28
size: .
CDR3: CASSFTGVDGYTF
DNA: TGTGCCAGCAGCTTCACAGGGGTCGATGGCTACACCTTC

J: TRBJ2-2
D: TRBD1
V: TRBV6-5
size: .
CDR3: CASSSGQKNTGELFF
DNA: TGTGCCAGCAGTTCGGGACAGAAAAACACCGGGGAGCTGTTTTTT

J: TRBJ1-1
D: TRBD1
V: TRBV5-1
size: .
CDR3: CASIPGTGNTEAFF
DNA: TGCGCCAGCATCCCTGGGACAGGGAACACTGAAGCTTTCTTT

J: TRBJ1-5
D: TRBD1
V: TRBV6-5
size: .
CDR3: CASRDREGYQPQHF
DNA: TGTGCCAGCAGGGACAGGGAGGGATACCAGCCCCAGCATTTT

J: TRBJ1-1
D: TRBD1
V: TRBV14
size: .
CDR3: CASSKDRVGIERNTEAFF
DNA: TGTGCCAGCAGCAAAGACAGGGTTGGGATTGAGAGAAACACTGAAGCTTTCTTT

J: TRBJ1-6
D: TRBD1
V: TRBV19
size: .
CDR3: CASSTQQGWNSPLHF
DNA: TGTGCCAGTAGTACACAACAGGGGTGGAATTCACCCCTCCACTTT